What follows are 9 T cell receptor beta chains derived from one specimen sequenced in a study of cytomegalovirus exposure and HLA in healthy donors. A multiplex PCR was run with 60 Vbeta primers and 13 Jbeta primers. Only in-frame clones appear in the TCRdb table, and some are missing; sequencing was by immunoSEQ multiplex PCR. The profile covers about 280,000 clones, with around 90% appearing a single time and about 2.3% taken by the ten largest. Sequencing was performed on PBMCs. These receptors were collected from a woman between 18 and 30 years old in good health and CMV-seronegative.

This clone appeared a few times. The chain links TRBV2 to TRBJ1-1; a possible D gene is TRBD1 (5 bases). The CDR3 is made up of 13 amino acids. Germline CDR1 is SNHLY and CDR2 is FYNNEI. Between the trimmed V and J ends, which lost 9 bases and 6 bases, there was a span of 17 bases. The CDR3 reads CASIGEVVSEAFF. In DNA, the CDR3 is TGTGCCAGTATAGGGGAGGTGGTTTCTGAAGCTTTCTTT.

The chain carries TRBV7-8 and TRBJ1-1, with D possibly being TRBD1 (6 bases). V lost 4 bases and J 1 base, leaving 13 bases between the germline ends. CDR1 and CDR2 (germline): SGHVS, FQNEAQ. The CDR3 length is 15 residues. The CDR3 protein is CASSSGAGENTEAFF. Here the CDR3 DNA reads TGTGCCAGCAGCTCAGGGGCGGGGGAGAACACTGAAGCTTTCTTT.

This clone was seen once. The chain links TRBV5-4 to TRBJ2-1; perhaps TRBD1 as D (6 bases). The CDR3 consists of 14 residues. The V and J ends lost 0 bases and 3 bases respectively, with 7 bases between them. CDR1 is SGHNT, CDR2 YYREEE, per germline (reference sequence). This chain's CDR3 is CASSLGGGYNEQFF. In nucleotides, the CDR3 is TGTGCCAGCAGCTTGGGAGGGGGCTACAATGAGCAGTTCTTC.

This chain links TRBV19 with TRBJ2-1; TRBD2 aligns across 10 bases. Germline-derived CDR1 and CDR2 are LNHDA and SQIVND (reference sequence). V trimming: 5 bases; J trimming: 8 bases; junction bases outside the gene matches: 9. The CDR3 runs to 15 residues. CDR3 residues: CASSERGGLSDEQFF. The CDR3 DNA is TGTGCCAGTAGTGAGCGGGGGGGCCTTTCTGATGAGCAGTTCTTC.

V gene TRBV6-1 combines with J gene TRBJ1-5; 8 nucleotides line up with TRBD1. Unmatched junction bases numbered 10, after V lost 4 bases and J lost 5 bases. Germline V gives CDR1 MNHNS, CDR2 SASEGT. The CDR3 spans 16 residues. The CDR3 DNA is TGTGCCAGCAGTGCTTTACAGGGGGTCTCCCATCAGCCCCAGCATTTT. As protein: CASSALQGVSHQPQHF.

The chain has TRBV10-2 and TRBJ1-5; D perhaps matches TRBD1 (6 bases). The V end lost 6 bases, the J end lost 0 bases, and 6 bases lay between the germline ends. Germline V gene data show CDR1 as WSHSY and CDR2 as SAAADI. The CDR3 extends over 13 amino acids. The CDR3 loop reads CASRGGSNQPQHF. CDR3 nucleotide sequence: TGCGCCAGCAGAGGGGGTAGCAATCAGCCCCAGCATTTT.

The chain carries TRBV5-1 and TRBJ2-7; 8 positions agree with TRBD1. The V gene's germline CDR1 is SGHRS and CDR2 YFSETQ. J lost 4 bases, V lost 4 bases, and 10 bases had no gene match. CDR3 length: 15 residues. The chain's CDR3 is CASSRGQGTLYEQYF. The CDR3 nucleotides are TGCGCCAGCAGCCGAGGACAGGGAACCCTATACGAGCAGTACTTC.

The chain couples TRBV7-2 to TRBJ2-7, with a tentative D call TRBD2 (7 bases). With 4 bases removed from V and 3 bases from J, the gap between germline ends came to 13 bases. The CDR3 is 14 amino acids. The germline gives CDR1 SGHTA, CDR2 FQGNSA. The CDR3 DNA reads as TGTGCCAGCAGCTGGGGGGGGGACATCTACGAGCAGTACTTC. This codes for CASSWGGDIYEQYF.

This clone was detected only once. The CDR3 DNA reads TGCGCCAGCAGCCAATATCGGGGGGCCTCCTACGAGCAGTACTTC. Protein product: CASSQYRGASYEQYF. The chain couples TRBV4-1 to TRBJ2-7; D may be TRBD2 (7 bases). V was trimmed by 2 bases and J by 0 bases, leaving 11 bases between them. CDR1 is MGHRA, CDR2 YSYEKL, per germline. The CDR3 is 15 amino acids.